What follows describes a single T cell receptor beta chain. V was pared by 3 bases and J by 1 base, with 10 bases between. The CDR3 length is 15 residues. Per germline, CDR1 SNHLY and CDR2 FYNNEI. This table comes from immunoSEQ multiplex PCR, and its TCRdb copy is limited to in-frame clones, with some not included. The sample lists approximately 310,000 clones; about 85% were seen once. The data derive from a study of blood T cell repertoires in COVID-19. Whole-study context: From the United States, Italy and Spain came samples of acute and convalescent COVID-19. Nucleic acid was either cDNA or gDNA, and it came from T cells, B-cell-depleted T cells, or PBMCs.

This receptor was taken from a woman in her twenties or thirties who had been exposed to COVID-19. Sequenced material: PBMCs or T cells enriched from blood (not recorded which). The chain uses TRBV2 and TRBJ1-5; possibly TRBD1 for D (5 bases). The CDR3 DNA sequence: TGTGCCAGCAGTGACCCCAGGGTAAGCAATCAGCCCCAGCATTTT. Encoded protein: CASSDPRVSNQPQHF.